This T cell receptor (beta chain) was sequenced in a study of T cell responses to AZD1222 COVID-19 vaccine (dated by TCRdb to about 2021). Study-level background: AZD1222 recipients given second doses at about 4 weeks or at about 12 weeks were pooled, since spike-specific TCR depth and breadth were not found to differ between the two schedules. A total of 230 to 250 trial participants underwent TCR sequencing, of whom around 200 received two doses of AZD1222 and 26 received two doses of the MenACWY control vaccine. Trial participants were enrolled into age subgroups of 18-55, 56-69 and 70-plus years, which contained around 140, 26 and 57 TCR-sequenced participants, respectively.

The sample's time point, from its label and the paper: baseline before first vaccination. Samples from vaccinated people were obtained from the UK trials COV001 and COV002, which included a single-blind randomized controlled phase 2/3 trial of AZD1222 (ChAdOx1 nCoV-19) in healthy adults. Trial participant PBMC samples were collected at day 0 and day 28 after the second dose for TCRbeta chain sequencing. V trim: 7 bases; J trim: 7 bases; unmatched bases: 14. The germline V gene specifies SQVTM as CDR1 and ANQGSEA as CDR2. The CDR3 covers 14 residues, taking in both the cysteine and the phenylalanine. Here the CDR3 DNA is all that survives: 42 bases in frame from base 1. Beyond this particular receptor, the publication reports: The whole spike protein was spanned by vaccine-associated CD4 TCRs, and dominant responses were seen in regions 160-218 and 743-854. Conclusions about previously exposed vaccinees are limited, since just a handful of AZD1222 recipients were seropositive for SARS-CoV-2 at baseline. The 56-69-year group was small, and its depth increase did not reach significance, likely because of low power. Most participants were white British and females outnumbered males, and the authors suggested that clonal diversity may have been underestimated. A significant rise in spike-specific TCR breadth and depth was observed after two AZD1222 doses relative to day 0 and relative to MenACWY recipients. Because no samples from the day 14 peak response were available, repertoires could be characterized only after the peak T cell response. Epitopes outside the regions mutated in the B.1.351 and B.1.1.7 variants were reportedly recognized by nearly half of the unique spike-specific TCRs.

As to this clone: Which antigen it targets is not known. Base qualities are not at hand, and no much larger clone is one base apart.

The CDR3 regions of human TCRbeta chains were analyzed by immunosequencing. The study's processing was this. Repertoire TCRs were checked for matches against a reference library of SARS-CoV-2-specific TCRs that had been generated using the MIRA antigen-specificity platform. Breadth meant the fraction of unique TCRs that were SARS-CoV-2-associated, whereas depth meant the fraction of total T cells that were SARS-CoV-2-associated. Each spike-specific TCR was assigned to its reactive spike region and to a CD4 or CD8 class using the MIRA data. Log10-transformed breadth and depth values were compared by one-way ANOVA with Sidak's multiple comparisons tests. TCRdb mirrors the immuneACCESS table, restricted to in-frame sequences. Some clones are absent from its copies; in checked studies, under half trace to an unresolved V gene, and the reason for the others is unknown. V and J calls and clone size are given by that table; D and trimming were obtained from the DNA. This sample is represented by 150,000 or so clones; over 85% of them were singletons. The ten largest clones capture approximately 20% of the sample.

The sequence is built from TRBV29-1 and TRBJ1-2; TRBD1 fits 8 bases in the junction. The starting material was peripheral blood, obtained on day 0 of AZD1222 vaccination. This receptor was taken from an adult in good health. The CDR3 protein is CSEQLAGQGSGYTF. The DNA sequence is given as TGCAGCGAGCAACTCGCCGGACAGGGTAGTGGCTACACCTTC.